The 10 T cell receptor beta chains below come from one sample, sequenced in a study of cytomegalovirus exposure and HLA in healthy donors. The PCR used 60 Vbeta and 13 Jbeta primers. Only in-frame clones appear in the TCRdb table, and some are missing; sequencing was by immunoSEQ multiplex PCR. The sample gives more than 150,000 clones, around 80% of which show up once; 1.5% to 2% is in the top ten. The sample consisted of PBMCs. Every receptor here comes from a woman aged 25 to 39 in good health and CMV-seronegative.

The rearrangement uses TRBV9 and TRBJ2-7; tentatively, D is TRBD1 (5 bases). V was clipped by 1 base and J by 6 bases, with 11 bases between them. Germline V gene lookup returns CDR1 SGDLS and CDR2 YYNGEE. This CDR3 region has 13 residues. The CDR3 here is CASSVITGAEQYF. Here the CDR3 DNA reads TGTGCCAGCAGCGTAATAACTGGGGCCGAGCAGTACTTC.

A remark on this clone: Other DNA sequences in the sample encode the same CDR3. The CDR3 is CASSLGQGNTGELFF. The DNA for the CDR3 is TGTGCCAGCAGCCTCGGGCAGGGAAACACCGGGGAGCTGTTTTTT. The J gene is TRBJ2-2, the V gene TRBV7-9; a weak D match, TRBD1 (5 bases). V shed 5 bases and J shed 2 bases, with 12 bases lying between them. Germline CDR1 reads SEHNR; CDR2 reads FQNEAQ (reference sequence). CDR3 length: 15 amino acids.

The CDR3 nucleotides are TGTGCCAGCAGCCCTAGGTCGGGACAGGGAGCCTACGAGCAGTACTTC. Translation gives CASSPRSGQGAYEQYF. The chain links TRBV7-2 to TRBJ2-7, with TRBD1 matching over 9 bases. Germline assignment: CDR1 SGHTA and CDR2 FQGNSA. This CDR3 region has 16 residues. The V gene end was trimmed by 5 bases and the J gene end by 2 bases; junction bases not matched to a gene: 10.

The CDR3 here is CASSVGPGDYGYTF. DNA of the CDR3: TGTGCCAGCAGCGTAGGCCCAGGGGACTATGGCTACACCTTC. The chain recombines TRBV9 with TRBJ1-2; D is perhaps TRBD1 (6 bases). The V gene lost 0 bases and the J gene lost 3 bases, with 9 bases spanning the gap. CDR3 size: 14 residues. In germline, CDR1 is SGDLS, CDR2 YYNGEE.

The genes are TRBV30 and TRBJ1-2; D gene uncertain. Per germline, CDR1 GTSNPN and CDR2 SVGIG (reference sequence). Trimming shortened V by 1 base and J by 0 bases, and 9 bases separated the two germline ends. This CDR3 has 14 amino acids. Here the CDR3 DNA reads TGTGCCTGGAGTGACCGGAGGGCTAACTATGGCTACACCTTC. Translated, it gives CAWSDRRANYGYTF. The whole variable domain, filled in from reference TRBV30 and TRBJ1-2, reads SQTIHQWPATLVQPVGSPLSLECTVEGTSNPNLYWYRQAAGRGLQLLFYSVGIGQISSEVPQNLSASRPQDRQFILSSKKLLLSDSGFYLCAWSDRRANYGYTFGSGTRLTVV.

The CDR3 protein is CASSARYRDQETQYF. CDR3 sequence (DNA): TGCGCCAGCAGCGCCCGCTACAGGGACCAAGAGACCCAGTACTTC. V and J are TRBV4-1 and TRBJ2-5; a possible D gene is TRBD1 (6 bases). Per germline, CDR1 MGHRA and CDR2 YSYEKL. Trimming left V 5 bases short and J 0 bases short, with 13 bases between. The CDR3 has 15 residues.

The rearrangement links TRBV18 to TRBJ2-7; 8 nucleotides align to TRBD1. This CDR3 spans 14 amino acids. Per germline, CDR1 KGHSH and CDR2 LQKENI. The junction had 4 bases not matched to a gene; V was cut back by 4 bases and J by 2 bases. CDR3 nucleotides: TGTGCCAGCTCACGGGGACAGGTCGCCTACGAGCAGTACTTC. Amino acid sequence: CASSRGQVAYEQYF.

This chain uses TRBV2 with TRBJ2-7, with TRBD1 identical over 7 bases. This CDR3 is built from 14 residues. Losses at the gene ends were 6 bases for V and 6 bases for J; bases not matched to a gene: 11. Germline V gene sequence: CDR1 SNHLY, CDR2 FYNNEI. The CDR3 nucleotides read TGTGCCAGCAGGGATACGACAGGGACCCGCGAGCAGTACTTC. Amino acid sequence: CASRDTTGTREQYF.

The chain employs TRBV30 and TRBJ1-1, with 8 bases aligning to TRBD1. Germline CDR1 is GTSNPN and CDR2 is SVGIG (reference sequence). The CDR3 contains 17 residues. V trimming: 2 bases; J trimming: 4 bases; junction bases outside the gene matches: 15. The CDR3 bases are TGTGCCTGGAGTTTAGGCAGGGGGCGAAGGTTAGTCACTGAAGCTTTCTTT. Translated, it gives CAWSLGRGRRLVTEAFF.

The J gene is TRBJ1-1, the V gene TRBV7-9; weak D call: TRBD1 (6 bases). There are 13 residues in the CDR3. Trimming cost V 11 bases and J 7 bases, with 20 bases left between them. The germline CDR1 and CDR2 sequences are SEHNR and FQNEAQ (reference sequence). The CDR3 reads CALGGGGKDEAFF. Written as DNA, the CDR3 is TGTGCCCTCGGCGGGGGCGGCAAGGATGAAGCTTTCTTT.